This TCR beta chain was identified during a study of cytomegalovirus exposure and HLA in healthy donors. Trimming took 6 bases from V and 3 from J, leaving 12 bases between them. CDR3 size: 13 residues. Germline-derived CDR1 and CDR2 are SGHNT and YYREEE (reference sequence). The PCR ran on 60 Vbeta and 13 Jbeta primers. Data came from immunoSEQ multiplex PCR; TCRdb stores just in-frame clones and leaves some out. This table has 150,000 to 200,000 clones, approximately 70% appearing once. V usage is TRBV5-4 and J usage is TRBJ2-5; no clear D gene. This sequence originates from a human donor in good health. Sequences were obtained from PBMCs. CDR3 sequence reads: CASTHIVEETQYF. In nucleotides, the CDR3 is TGTGCCAGCACCCATATAGTGGAAGAGACCCAGTACTTC.